Listed here is a single T cell receptor beta chain. The sample belongs to a study of cytomegalovirus exposure and HLA in healthy donors. Primers: 60 Vbeta forward and 13 Jbeta reverse. Data came from immunoSEQ multiplex PCR; TCRdb stores just in-frame clones and leaves some out. There are roughly 110,000 clones in the sample; over 70% occur only once, and 2.8% lies in the top ten. This TCR was sampled from a female donor in good health and CMV-seronegative. The sequencing input was PBMCs.

The CDR3 sequence: CSINIAQGRKQYF. The CDR3 DNA sequence: TGCAGCATCAACATCGCACAGGGTAGGAAGCAGTACTTC. The chain combines TRBV29-1 with TRBJ2-7, with D perhaps matching TRBD1 (6 bases). Germline V gives CDR1 SQVTM, CDR2 ANQGSEA. This CDR3 has 13 residues. The V end was cut by 8 bases, the J end by 8 bases, with 22 bases between.